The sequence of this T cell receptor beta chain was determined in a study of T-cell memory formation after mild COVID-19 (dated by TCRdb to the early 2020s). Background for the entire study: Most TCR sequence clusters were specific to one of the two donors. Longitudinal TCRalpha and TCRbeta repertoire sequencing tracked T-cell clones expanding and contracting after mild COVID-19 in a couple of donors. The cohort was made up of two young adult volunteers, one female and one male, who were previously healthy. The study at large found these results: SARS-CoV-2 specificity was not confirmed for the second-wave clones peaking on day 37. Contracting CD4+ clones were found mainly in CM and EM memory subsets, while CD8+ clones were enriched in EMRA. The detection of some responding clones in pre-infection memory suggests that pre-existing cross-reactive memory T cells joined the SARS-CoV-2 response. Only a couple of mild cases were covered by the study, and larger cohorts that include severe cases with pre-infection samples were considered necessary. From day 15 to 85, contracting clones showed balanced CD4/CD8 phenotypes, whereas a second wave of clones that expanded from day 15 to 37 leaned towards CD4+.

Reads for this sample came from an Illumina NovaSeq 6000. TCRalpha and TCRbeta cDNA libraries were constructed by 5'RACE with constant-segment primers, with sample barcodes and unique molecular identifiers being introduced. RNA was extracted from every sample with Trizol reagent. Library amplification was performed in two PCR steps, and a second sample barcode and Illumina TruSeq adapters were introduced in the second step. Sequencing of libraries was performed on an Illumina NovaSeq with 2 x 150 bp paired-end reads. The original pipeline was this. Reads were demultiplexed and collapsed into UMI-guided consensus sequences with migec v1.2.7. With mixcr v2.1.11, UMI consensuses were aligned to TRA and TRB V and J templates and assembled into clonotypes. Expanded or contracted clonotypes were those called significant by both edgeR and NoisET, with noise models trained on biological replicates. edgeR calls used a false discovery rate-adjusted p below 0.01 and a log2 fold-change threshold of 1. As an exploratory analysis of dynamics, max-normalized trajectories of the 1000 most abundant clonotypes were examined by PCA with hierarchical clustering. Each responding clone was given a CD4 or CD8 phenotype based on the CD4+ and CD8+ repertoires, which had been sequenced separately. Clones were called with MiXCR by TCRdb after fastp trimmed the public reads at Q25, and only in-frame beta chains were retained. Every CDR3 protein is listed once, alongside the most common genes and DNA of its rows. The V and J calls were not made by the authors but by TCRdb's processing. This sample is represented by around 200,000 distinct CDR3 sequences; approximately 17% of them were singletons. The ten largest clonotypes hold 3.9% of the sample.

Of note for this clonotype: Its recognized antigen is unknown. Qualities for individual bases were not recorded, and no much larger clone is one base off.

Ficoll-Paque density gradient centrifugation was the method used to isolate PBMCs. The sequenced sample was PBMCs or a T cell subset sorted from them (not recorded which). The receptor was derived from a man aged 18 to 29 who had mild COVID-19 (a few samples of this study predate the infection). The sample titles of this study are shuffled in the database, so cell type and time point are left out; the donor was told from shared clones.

The CDR3 protein sequence reads: CASSNRRDSYGYTF. In nucleotides, the sequence is TGTGCCAGCAGTAACCGCCGGGACAGCTATGGCTACACCTTC. The sequence links TRBV6-5 to TRBJ1-2, with TRBD1 identical over 7 junction bases. The CDR3 covers 14 residues, taking in both the cysteine and the phenylalanine. The read is trimmed to its CDR3 DNA, 42 bases read in frame from base 1. In the germline V gene, CDR1 corresponds to MNHEY and CDR2 to SVGAGI. The junction shows trimming of 5 bases on V and 4 bases on J, and the gene matches do not reach 7 bases of it.